A selection of T cell receptor beta chains follows, all from one sample in a study of blood T cell repertoires in COVID-19. Libraries were prepared by immunoSEQ multiplex PCR; TCRdb keeps only in-frame clonotypes and omits some of them. The sample consists of around 200,000 clones, 86% of them appearing once. The sequencing sample was made of PBMCs or T cells enriched from blood (not recorded which). All receptors come from a man between 40 and 49 years old with acute COVID-19. CDR3s include the opening cysteine and the closing phenylalanine or tryptophan. Fields, in order: J gene, clone size, D gene, V gene, CDR3 DNA, CDR3 protein. A D gene is named only where the DNA matches it firmly. The listing skips clone size in some rows; elsewhere it reads once, few, many or a size class.

J gene: TRBJ2-7
clone size: few
D gene: TRBD1
V gene: TRBV25-1
CDR3 DNA: TGTGCCAGCAGTGCCTCGGCGGGACAGGGGGCTGACGAGCAGTACTTC
CDR3 protein: CASSASAGQGADEQYF

J gene: TRBJ2-2
clone size: -
D gene: -
V gene: TRBV7-2
CDR3 DNA: TGTGCCAGCAGCTTCCGCAGGTGGCGGGAGCTGTTTTTT
CDR3 protein: CASSFRRWRELFF

J gene: TRBJ1-3
clone size: -
D gene: -
V gene: TRBV2
CDR3 DNA: TGTGCCAGCAGTCTCGACAGAGGTGGAAACACCATATATTTT
CDR3 protein: CASSLDRGGNTIYF

J gene: TRBJ2-1
clone size: -
D gene: -
V gene: TRBV6-2/TRBV6-3
CDR3 DNA: TGTGCCAGCAGTTCCCGGGAAGACAATGAGCAGTTCTTC
CDR3 protein: CASSSREDNEQFF

J gene: TRBJ1-1
clone size: -
D gene: -
V gene: TRBV5-1
CDR3 DNA: TGCGCCAGCAGCTACCACTTGAACACTGAAGCTTTCTTT
CDR3 protein: CASSYHLNTEAFF

J gene: TRBJ2-1
clone size: -
D gene: -
V gene: TRBV5-1
CDR3 DNA: TGCGCCAGCAGCCTCCTGGGCGATGAGCAGTTCTTC
CDR3 protein: CASSLLGDEQFF

J gene: TRBJ2-3
clone size: once
D gene: TRBD2
V gene: TRBV2
CDR3 DNA: TGTGCCAGCACCGAAGGACTAGCGGGAGGGGGAGATACGCAGTATTTT
CDR3 protein: CASTEGLAGGGDTQYF

J gene: TRBJ1-6
clone size: -
D gene: -
V gene: TRBV5-1
CDR3 DNA: TGCGCCAGCAGCCTGACACTCGTCAGCTCCTATAATTCACCCCTCCACTTT
CDR3 protein: CASSLTLVSSYNSPLHF

J gene: TRBJ1-1
clone size: -
D gene: -
V gene: TRBV6-5
CDR3 DNA: TGTGCCAGCAGTTACGATGGAGAGGAGGGGAACACTGAAGCTTTCTTT
CDR3 protein: CASSYDGEEGNTEAFF

J gene: TRBJ1-2
clone size: -
D gene: -
V gene: TRBV4-1
CDR3 DNA: TGCGCCAGCAGCCAAGTCAGCGGGACACCATATGGCTACACCTTC
CDR3 protein: CASSQVSGTPYGYTF